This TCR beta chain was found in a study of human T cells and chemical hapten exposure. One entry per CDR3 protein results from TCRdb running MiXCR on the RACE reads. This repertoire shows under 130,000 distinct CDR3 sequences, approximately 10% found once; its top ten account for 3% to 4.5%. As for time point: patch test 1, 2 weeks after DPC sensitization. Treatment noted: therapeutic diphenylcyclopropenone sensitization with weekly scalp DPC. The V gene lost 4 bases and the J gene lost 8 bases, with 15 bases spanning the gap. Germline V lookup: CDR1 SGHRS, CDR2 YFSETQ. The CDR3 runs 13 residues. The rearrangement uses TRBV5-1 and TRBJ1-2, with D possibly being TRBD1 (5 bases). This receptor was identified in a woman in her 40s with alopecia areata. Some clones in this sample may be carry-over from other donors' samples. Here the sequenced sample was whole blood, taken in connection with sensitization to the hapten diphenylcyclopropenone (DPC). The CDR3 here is CASSRDAQGGYTF. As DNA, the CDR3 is TGCGCCAGCAGCCGGGACGCCCAAGGCGGCTACACCTTC.